The 16 T cell receptor beta chains below were found in one sample sequenced in a study of cytomegalovirus exposure and HLA in healthy donors listed by TCRdb under 2017. Library method: the immunoSEQ multiplex PCR assay. For the multiplex PCR, a mixture combining 60 forward primers for TCR Vbeta segments and 13 reverse primers for TCR Jbeta segments was used. Not all clones reach the TCRdb copy of this immuneACCESS table, which keeps in-frame sequences only. Checked studies attribute under half of the gap to unresolved V genes and leave the rest unexplained. A total of roughly 120,000 clones appear in this sample, roughly 78% of them only once. 1% to 1.5% of the sample comes from the top ten. The sample consisted of PBMCs. The receptors shown here come from a woman aged 25 to 39 in good health and CMV-seronegative.

The V call is TRBV7-9, the J call TRBJ2-5; TRBD1 might be the D (6 bases). This CDR3 is built from 14 residues. CDR1 is SEHNR, CDR2 FQNEAQ, per germline (reference sequence). V was clipped by 3 bases and J by 1 base, with 9 bases between them. The CDR3 region has the DNA TGTGCCAGCAGCTTCCCACAGGGCCAAGAGACCCAGTACTTC. It encodes CASSFPQGQETQYF.

V usage is TRBV5-1 and J usage is TRBJ2-3, with a possible D match to TRBD1 (6 bases). This CDR3 is built from 16 residues. V gave up 4 bases and J gave up 0 bases, with 15 bases separating them. The germline V gene has CDR1 SGHRS and CDR2 YFSETQ. CDR3: CASSPPTGLSTDTQYF. CDR3 in DNA: TGCGCCAGCAGCCCGCCGACAGGACTGAGCACAGATACGCAGTATTTT.

This chain connects TRBV29-1 to TRBJ1-2, with unresolved D. The CDR3 runs to 14 residues. In germline, CDR1 is SQVTM, CDR2 ANQGSEA. Deletions cut 4 bases from V and 1 base from J, with 13 bases between. This CDR3 reads CSVVGKANNYGYTF. The CDR3 DNA sequence: TGCAGCGTTGTCGGTAAAGCCAATAACTATGGCTACACCTTC. The whole variable domain, filled in from reference TRBV29-1 and TRBJ1-2, reads SAVISQKPSRDICQRGTSLTIQCQVDSQVTMMFWYRQQPGQSLTLIATANQGSEATYESGFVIDKFPISRPNLTFSTLTVSNMSPEDSSIYLCSVVGKANNYGYTFGSGTRLTVV.

This sequence joins TRBV30 and TRBJ1-5; 8 bases match TRBD1. The CDR3 has 13 residues. V was clipped by 3 bases and J by 5 bases; unmatched bases: 3. Germline V lookup: CDR1 GTSNPN, CDR2 SVGIG (reference sequence). CDR3 nucleotides: TGTGCCTGGAGCGACAGGGGTTATCAGCCCCAGCATTTT. Its translation is CAWSDRGYQPQHF.

The chain uses TRBV19 and TRBJ2-7, with D unresolved. The CDR3 runs to 11 residues. CDR1 is LNHDA, CDR2 SQIVND, per germline (reference sequence). Trimming removed 6 bases at V and 1 base at J, with 4 bases between. This chain's CDR3 is CASSASYEQYF. In DNA form, the CDR3 reads TGTGCCAGTAGCGCGTCCTACGAGCAGTACTTC.

V gene TRBV30 combines with J gene TRBJ1-1; D gene ambiguous. Trimming cost V 4 bases and J 4 bases, with 10 bases left between them. Germline loops: CDR1 GTSNPN, CDR2 SVGIG (reference sequence). The CDR3 spans 12 residues. CDR3 residues: CAWNSPVTEAFF. The CDR3 DNA follows: TGTGCCTGGAACAGCCCCGTCACTGAAGCTTTCTTT.

This chain uses TRBV27 with TRBJ1-1, with 7 bases aligning to TRBD1. V gave up 1 base and J gave up 4 bases; unmatched junction bases: 6. The CDR3 is 15 amino acids. Germline CDR1 and CDR2: MNHEY and SMNVEV (reference sequence). The CDR3, as DNA: TGTGCCAGCAGTTTATGGGGACAGCCGGCCACTGAAGCTTTCTTT. This sequence encodes CASSLWGQPATEAFF.

The rearrangement joins TRBV27 to TRBJ2-3, with a tentative D call TRBD1 (6 bases). Looked up from germline, CDR1 is MNHEY and CDR2 is SMNVEV (reference sequence). V was clipped by 5 bases and J by 10 bases, with 16 bases between them. CDR3 length: 13 residues. CDR3 in amino acids: CASSLGQSGAQYF. CDR3 nucleotides: TGTGCCAGCAGTCTAGGACAGTCGGGCGCGCAGTATTTT.

The chain couples TRBV6-5 to TRBJ1-1; D is perhaps TRBD1 (5 bases). The CDR3 has 11 residues. Between the trimmed V and J ends, which lost 8 bases and 4 bases, there was a span of 8 bases. Germline V gene sequence: CDR1 MNHEY, CDR2 SVGAGI. The CDR3 spells CASAGGTEAFF. CDR3 DNA: TGTGCCAGCGCCGGGGGCACTGAAGCTTTCTTT.

The V call is TRBV28, the J call TRBJ1-1; unclear D gene. Germline V lookup: CDR1 MDHEN, CDR2 SYDVKM. V lost 6 bases, J lost 6 bases, and 11 bases lay in between. The CDR3 loop spans 12 amino acids. CDR3 region: CASRGGRPEAFF. The CDR3 DNA follows: TGTGCCAGCAGGGGAGGGCGGCCTGAAGCTTTCTTT.

This clone appeared a single time. The chain employs TRBV27 and TRBJ1-5, with unresolved D. V shed 2 bases and J shed 5 bases, with 7 bases lying between them. CDR1 MNHEY and CDR2 SMNVEV come from the germline V gene (reference sequence). The CDR3 is 13 amino acids. This CDR3 is CASSLTDHQPQHF. CDR3 DNA sequence: TGTGCCAGCAGTTTAACAGACCATCAGCCCCAGCATTTT.

This chain connects TRBV5-4 to TRBJ1-1; TRBD1 matches 8 bases. With V trimmed by 5 bases and J by 7 bases, 10 bases remained unmatched. The V gene's germline CDR1 is SGHNT and CDR2 YYREEE (reference sequence). There are 14 residues in the CDR3. The CDR3 protein is CASSADRASSEAFF. The CDR3 DNA reads as TGTGCCAGCAGTGCGGACAGGGCGAGTAGTGAAGCTTTCTTT.

V is TRBV28 and J is TRBJ1-2, with 12 bases fitting TRBD1. The CDR3 extends over 16 amino acids. Per the germline V gene, CDR1 is MDHEN and CDR2 is SYDVKM. Trimming removed 8 bases from V and 2 bases from J; junction bases left unmatched: 9. CDR3 sequence reads: CASGTGTGGANYGYTF. The CDR3 coding sequence is TGTGCCAGCGGTACCGGGACAGGGGGCGCAAACTATGGCTACACCTTC.

The rearrangement links TRBV5-1 to TRBJ2-2, with a weak D call TRBD1 (5 bases). The CDR3 contains 14 residues. CDR1 is SGHRS, CDR2 YFSETQ, per germline. V was cut by 1 base and J by 6 bases, with 10 bases left in between. Here the CDR3 reads CASSLQGWAGELFF. In nucleotides, the CDR3 is TGCGCCAGCAGCTTGCAGGGATGGGCCGGGGAGCTGTTTTTT. Complete variable domain (other parts from reference TRBV5-1 and TRBJ2-2): KAGVTQTPRYLIKTRGQQVTLSCSPISGHRSVSWYQQTPGQGLQFLFEYFSETQRNKGNFPGRFSGRQFSNSRSEMNVSTLELGDSALYLCASSLQGWAGELFFGEGSRLTVL.

The J gene is TRBJ1-1, the V gene TRBV6-1; 7 bases map to TRBD1. The germline V gene has CDR1 MNHNS and CDR2 SASEGT. V trimming: 4 bases; J trimming: 2 bases; junction bases outside the gene matches: 4. This CDR3 has 14 amino acids. For the CDR3, the DNA is TGTGCCAGCAGTGTGCGGACAGGAAACACTGAAGCTTTCTTT. It yields the protein CASSVRTGNTEAFF.

The chain recombines TRBV5-1 with TRBJ2-5; 8 positions match TRBD2. Germline V CDR1 and CDR2: SGHRS, YFSETQ. The length of the CDR3 is 16 residues. The J segment lost 3 bases and the V segment lost 3 bases, leaving 10 bases of the junction unmatched. The DNA for the CDR3 is TGCGCCAGCAGCTCCTTTGAGACGGGGGGGAAAGAGACCCAGTACTTC. This translates into CASSSFETGGKETQYF.